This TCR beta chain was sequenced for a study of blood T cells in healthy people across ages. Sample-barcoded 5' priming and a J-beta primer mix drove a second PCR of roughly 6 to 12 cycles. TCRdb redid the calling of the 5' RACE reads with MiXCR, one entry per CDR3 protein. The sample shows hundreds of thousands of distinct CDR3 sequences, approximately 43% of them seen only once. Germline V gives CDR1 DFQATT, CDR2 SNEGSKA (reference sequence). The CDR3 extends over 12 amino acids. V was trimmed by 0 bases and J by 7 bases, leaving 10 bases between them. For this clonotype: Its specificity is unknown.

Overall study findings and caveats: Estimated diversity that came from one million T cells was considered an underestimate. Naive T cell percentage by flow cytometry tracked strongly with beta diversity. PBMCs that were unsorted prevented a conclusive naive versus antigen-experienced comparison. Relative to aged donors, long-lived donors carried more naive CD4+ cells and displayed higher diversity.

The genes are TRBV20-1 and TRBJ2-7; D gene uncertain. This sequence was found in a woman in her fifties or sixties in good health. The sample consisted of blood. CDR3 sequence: CSARDQVEEQYF. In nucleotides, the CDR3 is TGCAGTGCTAGAGATCAGGTTGAAGAGCAGTACTTC.